This is a list of T cell receptor beta chains from one sample in a study of cytomegalovirus exposure and HLA in healthy donors. Generated by immunoSEQ multiplex PCR, the TCRdb table keeps only in-frame clones and is missing some. The sample yields 150,000 or so clones, approximately 85% seen once. What was sequenced was PBMCs. All receptors derive from a young man in good health and CMV-seropositive. Both conserved end residues are part of each CDR3. The D gene is left open where the match is weak. Not all rows give a size; the values are once, few, many and, for expanded clones, a class.

v_call	clone_size	d_call	j_call	cdr3_nt	cdr3_aa
TRBV5-4	NA	NA	TRBJ2-3	TGTGCCAGCAGCCCGAGGGGGGGGCCTACAGATACGCAGTATTTT	CASSPRGGPTDTQYF
TRBV7-2	once	NA	TRBJ2-5	TGTGCCAGCAGCCTTCCAGCGGCCGGGGAGACCCAGTACTTC	CASSLPAAGETQYF
TRBV11-3	NA	TRBD2	TRBJ2-1	TGTGCCAGCAGCTTACAAGATGGTGTAGCGGGGGATTATGAGCAGTTCTTC	CASSLQDGVAGDYEQFF
TRBV27	NA	NA	TRBJ1-2	TGTGCCAGCAGACTAGGCGCAGGGGTGGATGGCTACACCTTC	CASRLGAGVDGYTF
TRBV19	once	NA	TRBJ1-2	TGTGCCAGTAGCCGAGACAGATTCGGGGGGTATGGCTACACCTTC	CASSRDRFGGYGYTF
TRBV5-1	NA	NA	TRBJ2-2	TGCGCCAGCAGCTTGCGCCCTCAGGGTGCGAACACCGGGGAGCTGTTTTTT	CASSLRPQGANTGELFF
TRBV30	NA	NA	TRBJ1-2	TGTGCCTGGAGTATCGGACAGACATCCCCGAGTGGCTACACCTTC	CAWSIGQTSPSGYTF
TRBV4-2	NA	NA	TRBJ1-2	TGTGCCAGCAGCCAAGTTTCCCTTGGCGGGGGCAACTATGGCTACACCTTC	CASSQVSLGGGNYGYTF
TRBV19	few	TRBD1	TRBJ2-7	TGTGCCAGTAGGAACCCGGGACAGGGCTCCTACGAGCAGTACTTC	CASRNPGQGSYEQYF
TRBV18	NA	TRBD1	TRBJ1-6	TGTGCCAGCTCACCGGCAGGGGGTTTAGGTTCACCCCTCCACTTT	CASSPAGGLGSPLHF
TRBV4-1	NA	NA	TRBJ1-3	TGCGCCAGCAGCCAAGCAGGGTTGGGAAACACCATATATTTT	CASSQAGLGNTIYF
TRBV30	NA	NA	TRBJ2-2	TGTGCCTGGAGATTTGGGGAGACGAACACCGGGGAGCTGTTTTTT	CAWRFGETNTGELFF
TRBV9	NA	TRBD2	TRBJ2-2	TGTGCCAGCAGCCCGACGGGGGGTAGCACCGGGGAGCTGTTTTTT	CASSPTGGSTGELFF
TRBV6-6	NA	NA	TRBJ1-1	TGTGCCAGCAGTTACTCTCCGGGGAACACTGAAGCTTTCTTT	CASSYSPGNTEAFF
TRBV6-6	once	NA	TRBJ1-1	TGTGCCAGCAGTTACCTCGGACAGACTGAAGCTTTCTTT	CASSYLGQTEAFF
TRBV7-9	NA	TRBD1	TRBJ2-2	TGTGCCAGCAGCATAGTAATACAGGGGGACACCGGGGAGCTGTTTTTT	CASSIVIQGDTGELFF
TRBV19	NA	TRBD1	TRBJ2-1	TGTGCCAGTAGTATCGGGGACAGGGATTACAATGAGCAGTTCTTC	CASSIGDRDYNEQFF
TRBV5-6	NA	NA	TRBJ2-4	TGTGCCAGCAGCCTGTTACTAGCCAAAAACATTCAGTACTTC	CASSLLLAKNIQYF
TRBV2	NA	TRBD2	TRBJ2-3	TGTGCCAGCAGTGAATTTGGGACTAGCCTCACAGATACGCAGTATTTT	CASSEFGTSLTDTQYF
TRBV5-1	NA	TRBD1	TRBJ1-1	TGCGCCAGCAAGGGCCCTGGACAGGTAGACACTGAAGCTTTCTTT	CASKGPGQVDTEAFF
TRBV7-2	few	TRBD1	TRBJ1-4	TGTGCCAGCAGCTCAGGGGCAGGGGGAGTAGGAGAAAAACTGTTTTTT	CASSSGAGGVGEKLFF
TRBV15	NA	TRBD1	TRBJ1-2	TGTGCCACCAGCAGTATTTCCTACGGGACAGAATCCTATGGCTACACCTTC	CATSSISYGTESYGYTF
TRBV27	few	TRBD1	TRBJ1-2	TGTGCCAGCAGAACGACAGGGCCCAAACTTCTAGGCTACACCTTC	CASRTTGPKLLGYTF
TRBV30	NA	NA	TRBJ2-2	TGTGCCTGGAGTGTCTCGCTGACAGGCCGTTCCGGGGAGCTGTTTTTT	CAWSVSLTGRSGELFF
TRBV5-1	NA	NA	TRBJ2-7	TGCGCCAGCAGACGACAGAGCTCCTACGAGCAGTACTTC	CASRRQSSYEQYF
TRBV25-1	NA	NA	TRBJ2-3	TGTGCCAGCAGCGCTGACAGGAGCACAGATACGCAGTATTTT	CASSADRSTDTQYF
TRBV5-1	NA	NA	TRBJ2-5	TGCGCCAGCAGCTTGGCCGGGACACAAGAGACCCAGTACTTC	CASSLAGTQETQYF
TRBV6-1	NA	TRBD1	TRBJ2-3	TGTGCCAGCAGCGACAGGGCCCTTAGCACAGATACGCAGTATTTT	CASSDRALSTDTQYF
TRBV14	NA	NA	TRBJ2-7	TGTGCCAGCAGCTCTACAGCCTACGAGCAGTACTTC	CASSSTAYEQYF